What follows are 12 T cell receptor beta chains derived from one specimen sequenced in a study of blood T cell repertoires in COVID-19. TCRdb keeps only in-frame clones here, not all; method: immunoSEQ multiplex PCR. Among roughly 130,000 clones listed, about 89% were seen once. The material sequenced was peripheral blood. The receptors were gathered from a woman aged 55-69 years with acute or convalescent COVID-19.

CDR3 coding DNA: TGCGCCAGCAGTCGGACTAGCGGGGATGGGGAGACCCAGTACTTC. Translation gives CASSRTSGDGETQYF. This sequence joins TRBV5-1 and TRBJ2-5; 12 bases map to TRBD2. The V gene end was trimmed by 5 bases and the J gene end by 5 bases; junction bases not matched to a gene: 7. CDR3 length: 15 amino acids. Germline values: CDR1 SGHRS, CDR2 YFSETQ.

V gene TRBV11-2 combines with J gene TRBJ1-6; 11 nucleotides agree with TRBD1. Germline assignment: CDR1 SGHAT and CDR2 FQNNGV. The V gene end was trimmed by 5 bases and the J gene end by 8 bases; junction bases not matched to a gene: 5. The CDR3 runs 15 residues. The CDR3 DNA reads TGTGCCAGCAGCCCGGGACAGGGGGGATATTCACCCCTCCACTTT. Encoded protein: CASSPGQGGYSPLHF.

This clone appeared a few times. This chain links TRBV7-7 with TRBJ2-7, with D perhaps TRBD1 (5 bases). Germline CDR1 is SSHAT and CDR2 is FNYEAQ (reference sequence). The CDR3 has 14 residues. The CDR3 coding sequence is TGTGCTAGCAGCTTAGGACATGACTCCTACGAGCAGTACGTC. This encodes CASSLGHDSYEQYV.

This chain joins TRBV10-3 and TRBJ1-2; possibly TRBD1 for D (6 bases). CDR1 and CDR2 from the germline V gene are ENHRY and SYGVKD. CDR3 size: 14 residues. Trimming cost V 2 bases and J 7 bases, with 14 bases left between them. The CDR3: CAISEGGAGSGYTF. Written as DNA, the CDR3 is TGTGCCATCAGTGAGGGGGGGGCCGGGTCTGGCTACACCTTC.

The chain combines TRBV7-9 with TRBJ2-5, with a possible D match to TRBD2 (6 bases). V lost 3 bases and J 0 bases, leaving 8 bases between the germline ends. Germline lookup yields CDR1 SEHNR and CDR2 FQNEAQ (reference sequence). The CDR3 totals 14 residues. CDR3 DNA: TGTGCCAGCAGCTTTGGAGGGAACCAAGAGACCCAGTACTTC. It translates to CASSFGGNQETQYF. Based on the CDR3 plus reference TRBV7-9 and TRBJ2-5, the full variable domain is DTGVSQNPRHKITKRGQNVTFRCDPISEHNRLYWYRQTLGQGPEFLTYFQNEAQLEKSRLLSDRFSAERPKGSFSTLEIQRTEQGDSAMYLCASSFGGNQETQYFGPGTRLLVL.

The CDR3 sequence is CASSPRESSGNTIYF. The CDR3 DNA reads as TGTGCCAGTAGTCCGCGAGAGAGCTCTGGAAACACCATATATTTT. The chain has TRBV19 and TRBJ1-3; D is unresolved. This CDR3 is 15 amino acids long. Germline V gene sequence: CDR1 LNHDA, CDR2 SQIVND (reference sequence). The ends were cut back, 5 bases at V and 0 bases at J, with 11 bases in the middle.

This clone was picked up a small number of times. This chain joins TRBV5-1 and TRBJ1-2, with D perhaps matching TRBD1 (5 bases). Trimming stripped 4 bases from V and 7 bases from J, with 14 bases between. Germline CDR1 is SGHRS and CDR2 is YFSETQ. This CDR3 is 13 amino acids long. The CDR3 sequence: CASSLLGASGYTF. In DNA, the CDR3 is TGCGCCAGCAGCCTGTTAGGGGCAAGTGGCTACACCTTC.

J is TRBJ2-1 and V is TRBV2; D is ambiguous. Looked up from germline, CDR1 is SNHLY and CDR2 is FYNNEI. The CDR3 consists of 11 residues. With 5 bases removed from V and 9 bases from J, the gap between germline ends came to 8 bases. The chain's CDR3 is CASSYFGEQFF. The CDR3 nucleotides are TGTGCCAGCAGTTACTTTGGTGAGCAGTTCTTC.

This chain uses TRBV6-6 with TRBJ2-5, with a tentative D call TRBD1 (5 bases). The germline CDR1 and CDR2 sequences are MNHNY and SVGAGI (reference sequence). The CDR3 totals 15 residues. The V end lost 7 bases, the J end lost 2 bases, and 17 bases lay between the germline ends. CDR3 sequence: CASINAKGIQETQYF. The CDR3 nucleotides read TGTGCCAGCATTAACGCGAAGGGGATTCAAGAGACCCAGTACTTC.

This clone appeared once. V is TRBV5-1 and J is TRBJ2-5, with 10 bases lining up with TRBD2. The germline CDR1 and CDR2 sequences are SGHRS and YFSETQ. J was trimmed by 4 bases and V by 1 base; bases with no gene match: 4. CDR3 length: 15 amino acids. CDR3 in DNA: TGCGCCAGCAGCTTGCTAGCGGGGGAGGGAGAGACCCAGTACTTC. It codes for CASSLLAGEGETQYF.

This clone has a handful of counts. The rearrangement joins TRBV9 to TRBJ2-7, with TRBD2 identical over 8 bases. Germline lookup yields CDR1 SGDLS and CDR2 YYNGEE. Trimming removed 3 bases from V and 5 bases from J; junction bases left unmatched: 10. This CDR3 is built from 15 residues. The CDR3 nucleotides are TGTGCCAGCAGCGACCGCCCGGGACTAGTAAACGAGCAGTACGTC. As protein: CASSDRPGLVNEQYV.

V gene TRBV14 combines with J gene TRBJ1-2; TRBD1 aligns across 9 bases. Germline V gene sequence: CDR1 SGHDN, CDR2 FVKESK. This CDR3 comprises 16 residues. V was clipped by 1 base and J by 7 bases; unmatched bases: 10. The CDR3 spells CASSQAGTGKAPGYTF. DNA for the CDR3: TGTGCCAGCAGCCAAGCTGGGACAGGGAAGGCCCCTGGCTACACCTTC.